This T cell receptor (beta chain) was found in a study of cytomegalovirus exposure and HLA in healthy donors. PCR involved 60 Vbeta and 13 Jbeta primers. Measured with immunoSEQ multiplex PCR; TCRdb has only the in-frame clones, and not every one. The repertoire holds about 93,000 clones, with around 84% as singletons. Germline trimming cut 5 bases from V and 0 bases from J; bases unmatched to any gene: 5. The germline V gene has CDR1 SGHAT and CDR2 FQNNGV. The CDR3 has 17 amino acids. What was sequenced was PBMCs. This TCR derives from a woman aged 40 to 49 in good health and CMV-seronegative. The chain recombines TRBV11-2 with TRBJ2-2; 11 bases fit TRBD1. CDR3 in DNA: TGTGCCAGCAGCGACCCGGGACAGGGGGCGAACACCGGGGAGCTGTTTTTT. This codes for CASSDPGQGANTGELFF. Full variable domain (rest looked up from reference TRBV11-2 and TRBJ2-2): EAGVAQSPRYKIIEKRQSVAFWCNPISGHATLYWYQQILGQGPKLLIQFQNNGVVDDSQLPKDRFSAERLKGVDSTLKIQPAKLEDSAVYLCASSDPGQGANTGELFFGEGSRLTVL.